Shown below are 18 T cell receptor beta chains from a single sample sequenced in a study of STAT3 mutations in large granular lymphocyte leukemia. Some clones are missing from TCRdb's copy, which holds only in-frame ones; the method was immunoSEQ multiplex PCR. The sample lists several thousand clones; around nine tenths were seen once. No antigen has been assigned to these receptors. Study-wide results and limits: At least one immunodominant TCR beta clonotype appeared in every T-cell large granular lymphocyte leukemia patient.

Sequencing was carried out using peripheral blood mononuclear cells. Receptors originate from an older man with T-cell large granular lymphocyte leukemia. Some clones in this sample may be carry-over from other donors' samples.

V is TRBV14 and J is TRBJ1-2, with a possible D match to TRBD1 (6 bases). Germline assignment: CDR1 SGHDN and CDR2 FVKESK. The CDR3 covers 14 residues. The germline V and J ends were trimmed by 1 base and 6 bases, with 12 bases remaining between them. CDR3 loop: CASSQVWGRDGYTF. The CDR3 nucleotides are TGTGCCAGCAGCCAAGTTTGGGGGCGCGATGGCTACACCTTC.

The chain uses TRBV21-1 and TRBJ1-3; the table's D call, TRBD1, has no DNA check behind it. TRBV21-1 is shown as a pseudogene. The CDR3 extends over 16 amino acids. Here the CDR3 reads CASSRRETTRGNTIYF. The CDR3 DNA reads as TGTGCCAGCAGCCGCCGAGAGACAACCCGTGGAAACACCATATATTTT.

In this sample, this clone turned up once. The J gene is TRBJ2-5, the V gene TRBV6-5; tentative D call: TRBD1 (5 bases). CDR3 size: 12 residues. Germline V gene lookup returns CDR1 MNHEY and CDR2 SVGAGI. Trimming pared 8 bases from V and 1 base from J, leaving 8 bases between. CDR3 nucleotides: TGTGCCAGCCAAAGGGGCCAAGAGACCCAGTACTTC. Translation: CASQRGQETQYF.

This sequence joins TRBV18 and TRBJ1-5; TRBD1 might be the D (5 bases). This CDR3 has 14 residues. The germline gives CDR1 KGHSH, CDR2 LQKENI. Trimming stripped 1 base from V and 6 bases from J, with 10 bases between. Here the CDR3 DNA reads TGTGCCAGCTCACCACGACAGACTTTTCAGCCCCAGCATTTT. It specifies CASSPRQTFQPQHF.

The chain uses TRBV7-3 and TRBJ1-1, with 10 bases lining up with TRBD1. The V and J ends lost 1 base and 5 bases, in that order; junction bases with no gene match: 7. From germline, CDR1 is SGHTA and CDR2 FQGTGA. The CDR3 has 16 amino acids. As DNA, the CDR3 is TGTGCCAGCAGCTTAAGTTGGGACAGGGGTTATACTGAAGCTTTCTTT. Residues: CASSLSWDRGYTEAFF.

The V call is TRBV5-4, the J call TRBJ2-7; D possibly matches TRBD1 or TRBD2 (5 bases each). The CDR3 loop spans 15 amino acids. Germline loops: CDR1 SGHNT, CDR2 YYREEE (reference sequence). The V end lost 0 bases, the J end lost 3 bases, and 13 bases lay between the germline ends. CDR3 loop: CASSLGGPRNYEQYF. The CDR3 coding sequence is TGTGCCAGCAGCTTGGGGGGACCCCGAAACTACGAGCAGTACTTC.

The chain has TRBV18 and TRBJ1-1; D remains ambiguous. Germline V gene sequence: CDR1 KGHSH, CDR2 LQKENI. V dropped 2 bases and J dropped 1 base, with 2 bases sitting between them. This CDR3 is 12 amino acids long. The CDR3 loop reads CASSPSNTEAFF. CDR3 coding DNA: TGTGCCAGCTCACCATCGAACACTGAAGCTTTCTTT. Full variable domain (missing parts from reference TRBV18 and TRBJ1-1): NAGVMQNPRHLVRRRGQEARLRCSPMKGHSHVYWYRQLPEEGLKFMVYLQKENIIDESGMPKERFSAEFPKEGPSILRIQQVVRGDSAAYFCASSPSNTEAFFGQGTRLTVV.

The gene calls are TRBV9 and TRBJ1-1; no firm D call. Germline V gene sequence: CDR1 SGDLS, CDR2 YYNGEE. The CDR3 is 16 residues long. Trimming stripped 0 bases from V and 1 base from J, with 13 bases between. DNA of the CDR3: TGTGCCAGCAGCGTAGACGGACCGTACCAGAACACTGAAGCTTTCTTT. Translated, it gives CASSVDGPYQNTEAFF.

This chain uses TRBV6-6 with TRBJ2-1, with D perhaps matching TRBD2 (5 bases). Trimming cost V 5 bases and J 9 bases, with 14 bases left between them. Germline values: CDR1 MNHNY, CDR2 SVGAGI (reference sequence). The CDR3 runs 13 residues. This CDR3 reads CASSQPPDSEQFF. The CDR3 nucleotides are TGTGCCAGCAGTCAACCCCCGGACTCTGAGCAGTTCTTC.

This chain joins TRBV2 and TRBJ2-1; 9 bases are shared with TRBD2. V lost 7 bases, J lost 12 bases, and 10 bases stayed unmatched. The CDR3 is made up of 13 amino acids. In germline, CDR1 is SNHLY, CDR2 FYNNEI. The CDR3 region has the DNA TGTGCCAGCATCAACTCGGGAGCGGGGGGGCAGTTCTTC. Amino acid sequence: CASINSGAGGQFF. Full variable domain (remainder filled in from reference TRBV2 and TRBJ2-1): EPEVTQTPSHQVTQMGQEVILRCVPISNHLYFYWYRQILGQKVEFLVSFYNNEISEKSEIFDDQFSVERPDGSNFTLKIRSTKLEDSAMYFCASINSGAGGQFFGPGTRLTVL.

The rearrangement uses TRBV12-2 and TRBJ2-5; the D call TRBD2 from the table was never checked on the DNA. TRBV12-2 is listed as a pseudogene. There are 15 residues in the CDR3. In DNA, the CDR3 is TGTGCAAGTCGCTTAGCTCATAGCGGGGGTGAGACCCAGTACTTC. Encoded protein: CASRLAHSGGETQYF.

The chain has TRBV5-6 and TRBJ2-1; TRBD1 might be the D (6 bases). V gave up 0 bases and J gave up 4 bases, with 14 bases separating them. The CDR3 runs to 16 residues. Per the germline V gene, CDR1 is SGHDT and CDR2 is YYEEEE. DNA for the CDR3: TGTGCCAGCAGCTTGGCGGGGACATTATATTACAATGAGCAGTTCTTC. This gives the protein CASSLAGTLYYNEQFF.

The chain has TRBV6-5 and TRBJ1-2, with a possible D match to TRBD1 (6 bases). The CDR3 has 14 residues. The V gene lost 3 bases and the J gene lost 4 bases, with 12 bases spanning the gap. Germline CDR1 is MNHEY and CDR2 is SVGAGI. The CDR3 DNA reads TGTGCCAGCAGTTATGGGGGCCCTTCCTATGGCTACACCTTC. Its translation: CASSYGGPSYGYTF.

The chain joins TRBV13 to TRBJ2-3, with D uncertain. V lost 3 bases and J lost 2, with 9 bases in between. The CDR3 loop spans 14 amino acids. Germline V CDR1 and CDR2: PRHDT, FYEKMQ (reference sequence). The CDR3 here is CASSLGLATDTQYF. DNA for the CDR3: TGTGCCAGCAGCTTGGGTTTGGCCACAGATACGCAGTATTTT.

The rearrangement links TRBV9 to TRBJ1-1; tentatively, D is TRBD1 (5 bases). There are 15 residues in the CDR3. The germline V and J ends were trimmed by 6 bases and 1 base, with 16 bases remaining between them. CDR1 is SGDLS and CDR2 is YYNGEE in the germline V gene. The CDR3 nucleotides read TGTGCCAGCAACAAAGGGGCCGAAAGGAACACTGAAGCTTTCTTT. Translating it yields CASNKGAERNTEAFF.

The chain carries TRBV4-3 and TRBJ1-6; 10 bases agree with TRBD1. Germline V gene lookup returns CDR1 LGHNA and CDR2 YSLEER. CDR3 length equals 18 residues. J gave up 4 bases and V 0 bases, and 6 bases lay outside the gene matches. CDR3 DNA sequence: TGCGCCAGCAGCCAAGATTTGGGACAGGGGCCTTATAATTCACCCCTCCACTTT. This codes for CASSQDLGQGPYNSPLHF.

J is TRBJ1-6 and V is TRBV7-9; D is possibly TRBD1 (5 bases). The germline V and J ends were trimmed by 5 bases and 7 bases, with 15 bases remaining between them. The CDR3 is 15 residues long. Germline V CDR1 and CDR2: SEHNR, FQNEAQ (reference sequence). In DNA form, the CDR3 reads TGTGCCAGCAGCCGGAGGGGCAGTCAAAATTCACCCCTCCACTTT. Protein: CASSRRGSQNSPLHF.

This chain links TRBV19 with TRBJ2-7; no clear D gene. The V end was cut by 6 bases, the J end by 3 bases, with 9 bases between. The germline V gene encodes CDR1 LNHDA and CDR2 SQIVND (reference sequence). CDR3 size: 12 residues. The CDR3 here is CASSPRDYEQYF. CDR3 coding DNA: TGTGCCAGTAGCCCCAGAGACTACGAGCAGTACTTC.